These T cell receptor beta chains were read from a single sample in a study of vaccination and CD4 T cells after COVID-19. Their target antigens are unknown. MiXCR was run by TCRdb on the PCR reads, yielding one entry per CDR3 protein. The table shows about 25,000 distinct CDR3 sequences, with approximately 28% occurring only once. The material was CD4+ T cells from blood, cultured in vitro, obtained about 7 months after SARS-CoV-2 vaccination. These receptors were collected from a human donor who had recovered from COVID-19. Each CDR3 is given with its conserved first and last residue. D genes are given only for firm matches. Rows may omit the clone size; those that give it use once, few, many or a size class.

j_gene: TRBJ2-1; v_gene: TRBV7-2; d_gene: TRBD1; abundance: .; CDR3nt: TGTGCCAGCAGCGTTAGCGTACAGGGGTACAATGAGCAGTTCTTC; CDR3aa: CASSVSVQGYNEQFF
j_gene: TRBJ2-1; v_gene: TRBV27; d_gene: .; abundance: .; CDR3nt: TGTGCCAGCAGTTTTACCAGGGTATACAATGAGCAGTTCTTC; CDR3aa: CASSFTRVYNEQFF
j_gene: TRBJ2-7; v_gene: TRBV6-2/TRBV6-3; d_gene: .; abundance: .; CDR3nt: TGTGCCAGCAGTGACGGAGGACTATCCTCCTACGAGCAGTACTTC; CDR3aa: CASSDGGLSSYEQYF
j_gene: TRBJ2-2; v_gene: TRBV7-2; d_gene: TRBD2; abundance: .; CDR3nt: TGTGCCAGCAGCTTAGTTAGCGGGAGAGCCGGGGAGCTGTTTTTT; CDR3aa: CASSLVSGRAGELFF
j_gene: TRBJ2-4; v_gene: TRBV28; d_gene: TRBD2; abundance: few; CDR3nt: TGTGCCAGCAGTTCTAGCGGGGCCAAAAACATTCAGTACTTC; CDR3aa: CASSSSGAKNIQYF
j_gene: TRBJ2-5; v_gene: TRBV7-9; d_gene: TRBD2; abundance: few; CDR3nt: TGTGCCAGCAGCTTAGGACTAGCGGGACAAGAGACCCAGTACTTC; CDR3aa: CASSLGLAGQETQYF
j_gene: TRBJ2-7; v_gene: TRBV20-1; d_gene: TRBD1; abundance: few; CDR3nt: TGCAGTGCTAGACAGGGGGCGCCGGTCGAGCAGTACTTC; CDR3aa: CSARQGAPVEQYF
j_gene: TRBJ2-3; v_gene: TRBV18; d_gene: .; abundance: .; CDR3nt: TGTGCCAGCTCACCGACTAACACAGATACGCAGTATTTT; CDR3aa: CASSPTNTDTQYF
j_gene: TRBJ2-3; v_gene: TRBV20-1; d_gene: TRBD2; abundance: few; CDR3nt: TGCAGTGCTAGCGACAGACCGGGACTAGCGGGGGGCACAGATACGCAGTATTTT; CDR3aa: CSASDRPGLAGGTDTQYF
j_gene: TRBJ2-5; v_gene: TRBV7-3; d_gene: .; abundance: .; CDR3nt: TGTGCCAGCAGCGCAGGGGGGAGTCAAGAGACCCAGTACTTC; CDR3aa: CASSAGGSQETQYF
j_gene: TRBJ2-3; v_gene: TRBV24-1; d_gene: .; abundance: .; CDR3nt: TGTGCCACCAGTCCGGGTGGGGATACGCAGTATTTT; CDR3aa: CATSPGGDTQYF
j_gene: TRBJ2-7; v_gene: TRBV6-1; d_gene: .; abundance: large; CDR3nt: TGTGCCAGCCCCACCTACGAGCAGTACTTC; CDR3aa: CASPTYEQYF
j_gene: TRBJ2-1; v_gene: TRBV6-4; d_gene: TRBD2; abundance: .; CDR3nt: TGTGCCAGCAGTGACGGGACTAGCGGGAACAATGAGCAGTTCTTC; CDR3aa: CASSDGTSGNNEQFF
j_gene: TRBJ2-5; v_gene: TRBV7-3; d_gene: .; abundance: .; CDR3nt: TGTGCCAGCAGCTTAACGGGATGGGAGACCCAGTACTTC; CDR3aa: CASSLTGWETQYF
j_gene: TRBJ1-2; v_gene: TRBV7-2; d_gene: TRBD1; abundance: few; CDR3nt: TGTGCCAGCAGCCCGGACAGGGTAATCTATGGCTACACCTTC; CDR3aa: CASSPDRVIYGYTF